The source of this TCR beta chain is a study of shared clonotypes between healthy human individuals. The CDR3 length is 15 residues. V was cut by 3 bases and J by 5 bases, with 16 bases left in between. CDR1 and CDR2 from the germline V gene are MDHEN and SYDVKM. Here immunoSEQ multiplex PCR was the method, and the copy in TCRdb shows in-frame clones only, minus some. The sample holds 2 million to 3 million clones, 80% to 95% seen once. The clonotype originates from a man between 18 and 35 years old in good health. Some clones in this sample may be carry-over from other donors' samples. This chain uses TRBV28 with TRBJ2-5; no clear D gene. The sample consisted of naive CD4+ T cells from PBMCs. Sample subset: CD45RA+ positively selected. This CDR3 reads CASSFVRPEVETQYF. The CDR3 nucleotides read TGTGCCAGCAGTTTCGTACGACCCGAGGTGGAGACCCAGTACTTC.